This TCR beta chain is from a study of blood T cell repertoires in COVID-19. V lost 6 bases to trimming and J lost 3 bases; unmatched junction nucleotides: 3. The germline V gene encodes CDR1 ENHRY and CDR2 SYGVKD. The CDR3 has 14 residues. The sample holds one count of this clone. Clones were sequenced by immunoSEQ multiplex PCR, and TCRdb holds only the in-frame ones, with some missing. The sample holds fewer than 200,000 clones; about 85% are singletons and the top ten take around 5.4%. A Seattle source enrolled patients during active infection and followed them longitudinally. The specimen was peripheral blood. The chain carries TRBV10-3 and TRBJ2-3; TRBD2 agrees at 10 bases. The sequence was obtained from a woman between 50 and 59 years old with COVID-19, enrolled during active disease. The CDR3 bases are TGTGCCATCAGAAATAGCGGGGGGACAGATACGCAGTATTTT. This gives the protein CAIRNSGGTDTQYF.